Given below is one T cell receptor beta chain in context. Its antigen is unknown. Germline V gene data show CDR1 as LNHDA and CDR2 as SQIVND (reference sequence). This CDR3 comprises 14 residues. The ends were cut back, 5 bases at V and 6 bases at J, with 14 bases in the middle. This specimen belongs to a study of molecular identifiers for immune sequencing clone quantification. Study-wide results and limits: Among 800,000 to 1,000,000 naive cells, as was reported, spiked Jurkat TCR RNA from one cell was detectable.

TCRdb redid the calling of the PCR reads with MiXCR, one entry per CDR3 protein. The table lists around 89,000 distinct CDR3 sequences, around 19% of them singletons. Sorting was used to obtain naive CD8 T cells (CD8+CD4-CCR7+CD45RA+). What was sequenced was naive CD8+ T cells from blood, with Jurkat cell RNA spiked in. Subset denoted: FACS-sorted CD8+CD4-CCR7+CD45RA+ naive T cells. This sequence was found in a human donor in good health. Some libraries in this study had Jurkat cell RNA spiked in. The rearrangement joins TRBV19 to TRBJ2-4; D possibly corresponds to TRBD2 (5 bases). The CDR3 nucleotides are TGTGCCAGTAGTGAGCCGGGCGGGTTAAACATTCAGTACTTC. It encodes CASSEPGGLNIQYF.